Below are 17 T cell receptor beta chains sequenced from a single sample in a study of control samples from healthy donors and cancer patients. Sequencing was performed with immunoSEQ multiplex PCR; in TCRdb, only in-frame clones are kept and a portion is missing. The sample consists of 130,000 or so clones, nearly 90% of them appearing once. Specimen: blood. These receptors came from a man in his fifties or sixties in good health.

The gene calls are TRBV19 and TRBJ2-7; weak D call: TRBD2 (5 bases). Trimming stripped 4 bases from V and 6 bases from J, with 13 bases between. Germline CDR1 and CDR2: LNHDA and SQIVND (reference sequence). This CDR3 contains 13 residues. CDR3 sequence: CASSSRGWAEQYF. The CDR3 bases are TGTGCCAGTAGTAGTCGGGGTTGGGCCGAGCAGTACTTC.

This chain links TRBV5-1 with TRBJ1-1; tentative D call: TRBD1 (5 bases). CDR1 is SGHRS and CDR2 is YFSETQ in the germline V gene. The length of the CDR3 is 13 residues. The ends were cut back, 4 bases at V and 5 bases at J, with 12 bases in the middle. The CDR3 here is CASSTRTGTEAFF. As DNA, the CDR3 is TGCGCCAGCAGCACGAGAACAGGTACTGAAGCTTTCTTT.

This chain links TRBV3-1 (or the pseudogene TRBV3-2) with TRBJ1-2; D call uncertain. This CDR3 spans 16 amino acids. Trimming removed 4 bases at V and 3 bases at J, with 18 bases between. The germline CDR1 and CDR2 sequences are LGHDT and YNNKEL (reference sequence). The CDR3 DNA reads as TGTGCCAGCAGCCTGGCAGCCTTGGACGGTCACTATGGCTACACCTTC. This gives the protein CASSLAALDGHYGYTF.

Worth noting for this clone: An end of the junction differs from the germline gene, which may be a read error. The rearrangement links TRBV11-2 to TRBJ2-7, with 9 positions matching TRBD2. Germline V gene lookup returns CDR1 SGHAT and CDR2 FQNNGV. The CDR3 covers 13 residues. Here the CDR3 reads CASSLEDSSGRNF. DNA of the CDR3: TGTGCCAGCAGCTTAGAGGATAGTAGCGGGAGAAACTTC.

V and J are TRBV5-6 and TRBJ1-2; D unresolved. V dropped 3 bases and J dropped 2 bases, with 14 bases sitting between them. CDR1 SGHDT and CDR2 YYEEEE come from the germline V gene. The CDR3 covers 15 residues. The chain's CDR3 is CASSYVQIANYGYTF. As DNA, the CDR3 is TGTGCCAGCAGCTACGTACAGATTGCCAACTATGGCTACACCTTC. The full variable domain, with the rest looked up from reference TRBV5-6 and TRBJ1-2, is DAGVTQSPTHLIKTRGQQVTLRCSPKSGHDTVSWYQQALGQGPQFIFQYYEEEERQRGNFPDRFSGHQFPNYSSELNVNALLLGDSALYLCASSYVQIANYGYTFGSGTRLTVV.

In this sample, this clone turned up many times. The sample holds other DNA sequences that translate to the same CDR3. J is TRBJ1-5 and V is TRBV7-2; D might be TRBD1 (6 bases). Trimming stripped 2 bases from V and 7 bases from J, with 9 bases between. This CDR3 has 13 residues. Germline CDR1 reads SGHTA; CDR2 reads FQGNSA. Here the CDR3 DNA reads TGTGCCAGCAGCTTAAGGGGGAACCAGCCCCAGCATTTT. Amino acid sequence: CASSLRGNQPQHF.

The chain recombines TRBV6-6 with TRBJ1-4; possibly TRBD1 for D (6 bases). Per the germline V gene, CDR1 is MNHNY and CDR2 is SVGAGI (reference sequence). Trimming took 6 bases from V and 4 from J, leaving 15 bases between them. This CDR3 has 15 amino acids. The CDR3 DNA sequence: TGTGCCAGCAGCCGAGACAGGACCAGTAATGAAAAACTGTTTTTT. Translation: CASSRDRTSNEKLFF.

This chain connects TRBV7-9 to TRBJ1-1; a weak D match, TRBD1 (5 bases). The CDR3 extends over 13 amino acids. The V and J ends lost 5 bases and 1 base respectively, with 8 bases between them. Germline assignment: CDR1 SEHNR and CDR2 FQNEAQ (reference sequence). The DNA of the CDR3 is TGTGCCAGCAGCACGGACAAGAACACTGAAGCTTTCTTT. Translating it yields CASSTDKNTEAFF. The full variable domain, in which reference TRBV7-9 and TRBJ1-1 provide the parts outside the CDR3, is DTGVSQNPRHKITKRGQNVTFRCDPISEHNRLYWYRQTLGQGPEFLTYFQNEAQLEKSRLLSDRFSAERPKGSFSTLEIQRTEQGDSAMYLCASSTDKNTEAFFGQGTRLTVV.

This clone was picked up one time. The CDR3 bases are TGCAGCGTTGAACTCGTGTCAGACGGAAACACCATATATTTT. It translates to CSVELVSDGNTIYF. The rearrangement links TRBV29-1 to TRBJ1-3; D gene ambiguous. The CDR3 is 14 amino acids. In germline, CDR1 is SQVTM, CDR2 ANQGSEA. Trimming left V 2 bases short and J 4 bases short, with 12 bases between.

The chain has TRBV3-1 (or the pseudogene TRBV3-2) and TRBJ2-7; 7 bases are shared with TRBD2. CDR1 and CDR2 (germline): LGHDT, YNNKEL (reference sequence). The CDR3 is 13 residues long. The trim removed 3 bases at V and 2 bases at J, leaving 1 base unmatched. In DNA, the CDR3 is TGTGCCAGCAGCCAGGGAGGGGCCTACGAGCAGTACTTC. Protein: CASSQGGAYEQYF.

This clone was recorded a few times. The J gene is TRBJ2-5, the V gene TRBV7-8; 15 nucleotides align to TRBD2. With 0 bases clipped from V and 4 bases from J, the junction kept 12 bases outside the gene matches. The CDR3 is 20 amino acids. Germline CDR1 SGHVS, CDR2 FQNEAQ. CDR3 coding DNA: TGTGCCAGCAGCTTAGCGCTATGGACTAGCGGGGGGGAGCTTTCAGAGACCCAGTACTTC. Translating it yields CASSLALWTSGGELSETQYF.

The chain combines TRBV4-1 with TRBJ1-1; TRBD1 might be the D (6 bases). Germline lookup yields CDR1 MGHRA and CDR2 YSYEKL. The V end lost 6 bases, the J end lost 1 base, and 12 bases lay between the germline ends. This CDR3 is 14 amino acids long. In nucleotides, the CDR3 is TGCGCCAGCAGAGGGACACTCAAGAACACTGAAGCTTTCTTT. It yields the protein CASRGTLKNTEAFF.

This chain connects TRBV6-5 to TRBJ1-2; TRBD1 might be the D (5 bases). The CDR3 runs 14 residues. The V gene's germline CDR1 is MNHEY and CDR2 SVGAGI. The V end was cut by 8 bases, the J end by 4 bases, with 17 bases between. CDR3 sequence: CASGAGDFSYGYTF. The DNA for the CDR3 is TGTGCCAGCGGGGCAGGTGACTTTAGCTATGGCTACACCTTC.

This clone was seen more than once but under ten times. The chain employs TRBV10-1 and TRBJ2-3, with D maybe TRBD2 (6 bases). Deletions cut 6 bases from V and 6 bases from J, with 13 bases between. The CDR3 spans 13 residues. Germline-derived CDR1 and CDR2 are WNHNN and SYGVQD (reference sequence). CDR3 DNA sequence: TGCGCCAGCAGCCGGGACGGAGGGGATACGCAGTATTTT. It encodes CASSRDGGDTQYF.

The V call is TRBV30, the J call TRBJ1-3; D remains unclear. CDR3 size: 15 residues. The V gene's germline CDR1 is GTSNPN and CDR2 SVGIG (reference sequence). Between the trimmed V and J ends, which lost 0 bases and 1 base, there was a span of 10 bases. The CDR3 reads CAWSVFLGSGNTIYF. CDR3 DNA sequence: TGTGCCTGGAGTGTTTTCCTTGGATCTGGAAACACCATATATTTT.

The chain combines TRBV7-9 with TRBJ1-2; 9 bases are shared with TRBD1. This CDR3 has 16 amino acids. Germline lookup yields CDR1 SEHNR and CDR2 FQNEAQ (reference sequence). With V trimmed by 0 bases and J by 4 bases, 6 bases remained unmatched. The CDR3 loop is CASSLATTGGGYGYTF. CDR3 nucleotides: TGTGCCAGCAGCTTAGCAACTACAGGGGGCGGCTATGGCTACACCTTC.

The CDR3 region has the DNA TGTGCCAGCAGCTTGGGATCCGGCGCGGGGGTGGTCACAGATACGCAGTATTTT. Amino acid sequence: CASSLGSGAGVVTDTQYF. The chain carries TRBV5-8 and TRBJ2-3; 7 bases agree with TRBD2. The CDR3 consists of 18 residues. Per germline, CDR1 SGHTS and CDR2 YDEGEE. V dropped 0 bases and J dropped 2; count of bases not matched to a gene: 12.